The 3 T cell receptor beta chains listed next were all sequenced from one sample in a study of blood T cell repertoires in COVID-19. This table comes from immunoSEQ multiplex PCR, and its TCRdb copy is limited to in-frame clones, with some not included. The sample consists of 350,000 to 550,000 clones, 80% to 90% of them appearing once. The source material was PBMCs or T cells enriched from blood (not recorded which). These receptors all stem from a young man who had recovered from COVID-19.

This rearrangement joins TRBV15 to TRBJ2-3, with a weak D call TRBD1 (5 bases). CDR3 length: 16 residues. The germline CDR1 and CDR2 sequences are LNHNV and YYDKDF (reference sequence). V gave up 0 bases and J gave up 7 bases, with 17 bases separating them. The CDR3 is CATSRDKQGLPNTQYF. DNA for the CDR3: TGTGCCACCAGCAGAGATAAGCAGGGTTTGCCGAATACGCAGTATTTT. The whole variable domain, remainder taken from reference TRBV15 and TRBJ2-3, is DAMVIQNPRYQVTQFGKPVTLSCSQTLNHNVMYWYQQKSSQAPKLLFHYYDKDFNNEADTPDNFQSRRPNTSFCFLDIRSPGLGDTAMYLCATSRDKQGLPNTQYFGPGTRLTVL.

The J gene is TRBJ2-2, the V gene TRBV9; D is perhaps TRBD2 (6 bases). The CDR3 runs 15 residues. The V gene lost 3 bases and the J gene lost 3 bases, with 12 bases spanning the gap. The germline V gene encodes CDR1 SGDLS and CDR2 YYNGEE. CDR3 residues: CASSALAGYTGELFF. The CDR3 DNA is TGTGCCAGCAGCGCCCTGGCGGGATACACCGGGGAGCTGTTTTTT.

This clone was seen only once. This rearrangement joins TRBV28 to TRBJ1-3; D is perhaps TRBD1 (6 bases). This CDR3 is built from 15 residues. The V end lost 5 bases, the J end lost 0 bases, and 11 bases lay between the germline ends. Germline lookup yields CDR1 MDHEN and CDR2 SYDVKM. CDR3 in amino acids: CASSPTGISGNTIYF. The DNA for the CDR3 is TGTGCCAGCAGTCCCACAGGGATCTCTGGAAACACCATATATTTT. Supplemented by reference TRBV28 and TRBJ1-3, the full variable domain reads DVKVTQSSRYLVKRTGEKVFLECVQDMDHENMFWYRQDPGLGLRLIYFSYDVKMKEKGDIPEGYSVSREKKERFSLILESASTNQTSMYLCASSPTGISGNTIYFGEGSWLTVV.